The rows below give T cell receptor beta chains drawn from one sample of a study of CD8 T cells in ankylosing spondylitis. TCRdb reprocessed the 5' RACE reads via MiXCR and lists one record per CDR3 protein. The sample lists some 100,000 distinct CDR3 sequences, about 8% occurring once. Sequencing input: blood, either unsorted or a sorted T cell fraction (not recorded which). Source of these receptors: a male donor with ankylosing spondylitis or in good health (not recorded which). Each CDR3 is given with its conserved first and last residue. D genes are given only for firm matches. Clone size appears in some rows only: once, few, many, or a class for an expanded clone.

clone_size | d_call | j_call | v_call | cdr3_aa | cdr3_nt
many | TRBD2 | TRBJ2-1 | TRBV7-8 | CASSFVIPGGKYNEQFF | TGTGCCAGCAGCTTTGTCATCCCGGGAGGAAAGTACAATGAGCAGTTCTTC
many | . | TRBJ1-2 | TRBV15 | CATSTRGGGDGYTF | TGTGCCACCAGCACCAGGGGTGGGGGAGATGGCTACACCTTC
many | . | TRBJ1-1 | TRBV29-1 | CSVESGEAFF | TGCAGCGTTGAATCAGGGGAAGCTTTCTTT
many | TRBD2 | TRBJ2-2 | TRBV6-2/TRBV6-3 | CASSYSGLAGGTGELFF | TGTGCCAGCAGTTACTCCGGACTAGCGGGAGGCACCGGGGAGCTGTTTTTT
many | TRBD2 | TRBJ2-3 | TRBV5-1 | CASSALAGRSTDTQYF | TGCGCCAGCAGCGCCTTAGCGGGACGTAGCACAGATACGCAGTATTTT
many | TRBD1 | TRBJ2-4 | TRBV29-1 | CSVETGEGGKNIQYF | TGCAGCGTTGAAACAGGGGAAGGGGGCAAAAACATTCAGTACTTC
many | . | TRBJ2-1 | TRBV28 | CASRGTSSYNEQFF | TGTGCCAGCAGAGGGACCAGCTCCTACAATGAGCAGTTCTTC
many | . | TRBJ1-4 | TRBV20-1 | CSAFGQLNEKLFF | TGCAGTGCCTTCGGACAGTTGAATGAAAAACTGTTTTTT
many | . | TRBJ2-7 | TRBV12-3/TRBV12-4 | CASSPSPPSYEQYF | TGTGCCAGCAGTCCATCCCCCCCTTCCTACGAGCAGTACTTC
many | . | TRBJ1-6 | TRBV7-8 | CASSTSGGENSPLHF | TGTGCCAGCAGCACCTCGGGAGGGGAGAATTCACCCCTCCACTTT
many | TRBD2 | TRBJ2-1 | TRBV7-9 | CASSSRTSGLDNEQFF | TGTGCCAGCAGCTCACGCACTAGCGGTTTAGACAATGAGCAGTTCTTC
many | . | TRBJ2-1 | TRBV7-7 | CASSLSVQGSEQFF | TGTGCTAGCAGCTTATCGGTTCAGGGATCTGAGCAGTTCTTC
many | TRBD2 | TRBJ2-5 | TRBV6-1 | CASSPRWAGEEETQYF | TGTGCCAGCAGTCCCAGGTGGGCGGGAGAAGAGGAGACCCAGTACTTC
. | TRBD1 | TRBJ1-1 | TRBV7-8 | CASRNHRGRGTEAFF | TGTGCCAGCAGGAACCACAGGGGCCGGGGGACTGAAGCTTTCTTT
many | . | TRBJ2-3 | TRBV7-9 | CASSPTRHTQYF | TGTGCCAGCAGCCCCACCCGGCATACGCAGTATTTT
few | TRBD2 | TRBJ2-7 | TRBV7-2 | CASSLGLAGGPYF | TGTGCCAGCAGCTTGGGACTAGCGGGAGGGCCGTACTTC
many | . | TRBJ1-5 | TRBV6-5 | CASSYRGWGQPQHF | TGTGCCAGCAGTTATAGGGGTTGGGGTCAGCCCCAGCATTTT
many | . | TRBJ2-7 | TRBV5-1 | CASSLVAGRAYEQYF | TGCGCCAGCAGCTTGGTCGCAGGGCGAGCCTACGAGCAGTACTTC
many | . | TRBJ2-1 | TRBV12-3/TRBV12-4 | CASRLSLRSEQFF | TGTGCCAGCAGGCTTTCCCTACGCAGTGAGCAGTTCTTC
few | . | TRBJ2-7 | TRBV7-2 | CASSLSGTPPYEQYF | TGTGCCAGCAGCTTGTCCGGGACGCCTCCCTACGAGCAGTACTTC
few | . | TRBJ1-5 | TRBV4-3 | CASSQGHTDSNQPQHF | TGCGCCAGCAGCCAAGGCCACACAGATAGCAATCAGCCCCAGCATTTT
many | TRBD1 | TRBJ1-2 | TRBV12-3/TRBV12-4 | CASSRTITGGGDGYTF | TGTGCCAGCAGTCGCACTATCACAGGGGGCGGGGATGGCTACACCTTC
many | . | TRBJ1-4 | TRBV7-2 | CASSWRPVGEKLFF | TGTGCCAGCAGCTGGAGGCCGGTGGGGGAAAAACTGTTTTTT
. | . | TRBJ2-2 | TRBV21-1 | CASSKGTGELFF | TGTGCCAGCAGTAAGGGCACCGGGGAGCTGTTTTTT
many | TRBD1 | TRBJ1-5 | TRBV6-1 | CASSEWTGDHQPQHF | TGTGCCAGCAGTGAATGGACAGGGGATCACCAGCCCCAGCATTTT
many | TRBD2 | TRBJ2-7 | TRBV29-1 | CSVREGFSYEQYF | TGCAGCGTTCGGGAGGGATTTTCCTACGAGCAGTACTTC
many | TRBD2 | TRBJ2-7 | TRBV20-1 | CSAPVYSGATKFYEQYF | TGCAGTGCTCCGGTTTATAGCGGGGCCACCAAATTCTACGAGCAGTACTTC
. | . | TRBJ1-5 | TRBV20-1 | CSALDRFNQPQHF | TGCAGTGCACTGGACCGATTCAATCAGCCCCAGCATTTT
many | . | TRBJ2-1 | TRBV29-1 | CSVEEEGSYNEQFF | TGCAGCGTTGAAGAGGAAGGGTCCTACAATGAGCAGTTCTTC
many | . | TRBJ2-3 | TRBV7-6 | CASSLDVPDTQYF | TGTGCCAGCAGCTTAGACGTGCCAGATACGCAGTATTTT
many | TRBD1 | TRBJ2-5 | TRBV2 | CASTQQGAEGETQYF | TGTGCCAGCACCCAACAGGGGGCGGAGGGAGAGACCCAGTACTTC
many | . | TRBJ1-5 | TRBV3-2 | CAIQPVQGRSNQPQHF | TGTGCCATCCAGCCAGTACAGGGGAGGAGCAATCAGCCCCAGCATTTT
many | TRBD1 | TRBJ2-7 | TRBV27 | CASRIGTGALGSYEQYF | TGTGCCAGCAGGATTGGGACAGGGGCTCTCGGCTCCTACGAGCAGTACTTC
many | . | TRBJ2-6 | TRBV29-1 | CSVAITWTSGANVLTF | TGCAGCGTTGCCATTACATGGACATCTGGGGCCAACGTCCTGACTTTC
many | . | TRBJ1-4 | TRBV7-2 | CASSLGQGFEKLFF | TGTGCCAGCAGCCTTGGGCAGGGGTTCGAAAAACTGTTTTTT
many | TRBD2 | TRBJ2-3 | TRBV11-2 | CASSLNRMASGSTDTQYF | TGTGCCAGCAGCTTAAATCGTATGGCTAGCGGGAGCACAGATACGCAGTATTTT
many | . | TRBJ1-5 | TRBV20-1 | CSAEGASGNQPQHF | TGCAGTGCTGAAGGGGCCTCGGGCAATCAGCCCCAGCATTTT
. | . | TRBJ2-3 | TRBV9 | CASSVAPAASSTDTQYF | TGTGCCAGCAGCGTAGCCCCCGCAGCGTCTAGCACAGATACGCAGTATTTT
many | TRBD2 | TRBJ2-4 | TRBV30 | CAWRLAGAYIQYF | TGTGCCTGGAGATTAGCGGGGGCCTATATTCAGTACTTC